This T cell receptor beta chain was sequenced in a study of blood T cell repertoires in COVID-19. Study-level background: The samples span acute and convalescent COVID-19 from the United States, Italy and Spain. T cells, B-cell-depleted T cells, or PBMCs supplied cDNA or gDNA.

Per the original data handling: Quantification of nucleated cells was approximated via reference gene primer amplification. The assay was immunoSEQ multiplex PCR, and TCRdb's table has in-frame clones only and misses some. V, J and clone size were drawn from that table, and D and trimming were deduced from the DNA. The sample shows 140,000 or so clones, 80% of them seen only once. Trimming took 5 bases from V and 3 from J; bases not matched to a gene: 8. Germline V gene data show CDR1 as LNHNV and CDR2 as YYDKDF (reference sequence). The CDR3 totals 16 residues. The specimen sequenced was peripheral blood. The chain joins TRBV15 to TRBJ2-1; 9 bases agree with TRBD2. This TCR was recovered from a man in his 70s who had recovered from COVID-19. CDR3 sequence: CATSATSSGNYNEQFF. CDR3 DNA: TGTGCCACCAGCGCTACATCTAGCGGGAACTACAATGAGCAGTTCTTC.